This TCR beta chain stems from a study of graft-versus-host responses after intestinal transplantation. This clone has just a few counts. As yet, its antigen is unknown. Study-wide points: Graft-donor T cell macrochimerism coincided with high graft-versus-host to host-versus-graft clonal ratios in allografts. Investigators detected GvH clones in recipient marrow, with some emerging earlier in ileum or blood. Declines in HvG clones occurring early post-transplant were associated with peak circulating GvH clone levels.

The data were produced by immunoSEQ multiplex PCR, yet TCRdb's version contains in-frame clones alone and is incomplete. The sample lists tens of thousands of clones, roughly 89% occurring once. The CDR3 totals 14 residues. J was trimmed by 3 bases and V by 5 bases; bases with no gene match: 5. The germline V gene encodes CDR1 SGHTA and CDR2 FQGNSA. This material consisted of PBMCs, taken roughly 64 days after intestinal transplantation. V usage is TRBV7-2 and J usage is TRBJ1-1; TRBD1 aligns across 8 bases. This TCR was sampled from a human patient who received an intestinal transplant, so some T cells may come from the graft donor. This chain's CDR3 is CASSVQGGDTEAFF. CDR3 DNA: TGTGCCAGCAGCGTACAGGGGGGCGACACTGAAGCTTTCTTT.